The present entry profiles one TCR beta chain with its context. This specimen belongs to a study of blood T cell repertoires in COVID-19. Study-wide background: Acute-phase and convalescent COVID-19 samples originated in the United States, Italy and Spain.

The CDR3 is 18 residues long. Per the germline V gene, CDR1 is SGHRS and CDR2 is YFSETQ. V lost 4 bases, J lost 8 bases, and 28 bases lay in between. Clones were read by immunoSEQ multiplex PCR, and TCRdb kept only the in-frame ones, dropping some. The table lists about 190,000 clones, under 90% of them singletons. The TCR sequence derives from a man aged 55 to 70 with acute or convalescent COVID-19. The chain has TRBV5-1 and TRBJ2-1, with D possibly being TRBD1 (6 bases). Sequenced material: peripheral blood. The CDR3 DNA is TGCGCCAGCAGCGCGGAACTCCCAGGCAGGGGTCTTTTTCATGAGCAGTTCTTC. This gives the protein CASSAELPGRGLFHEQFF.